A selection of T cell receptor beta chains follows, all from one sample in a study of blood T cells in healthy people across ages. TCRdb itself ran the 5' RACE reads through MiXCR, one entry per CDR3 protein. The repertoire holds more than 800,000 distinct CDR3 sequences, with around 26% as singletons. The sequencing sample was made of blood. These TCRs come from a woman of 80 years or more in good health. Each CDR3 is given with its conserved first and last residue. A D gene is named only where the DNA matches it firmly. Not every row has a clone size; where given, it reads once, few, many or a size class.

cdr3_length,v_call,d_call,j_call,clone_size,cdr3_aa,cdr3_nt
14,TRBV3-1,TRBD1,TRBJ2-1,many,CASSQRQGANEQFF,TGTGCCAGCAGCCAACGACAGGGGGCGAATGAGCAGTTCTTC
14,TRBV7-9,TRBD2,TRBJ2-5,.,CASSLTSGQETQSF,TGTGCCAGCAGCCTTACTAGCGGGCAAGAGACCCAGTCCTTC
12,TRBV5-1,.,TRBJ1-2,many,CASTEHGDGYTF,TGCGCCAGCACGGAGCACGGGGATGGCTACACCTTC
20,TRBV6-1,TRBD2,TRBJ2-5,few,CASSRVESLRLAGARGEQYF,TGTGCCAGCAGCCGTGTCGAGAGCCTTCGGCTAGCGGGAGCGAGGGGTGAGCAGTACTTC
16,TRBV20-1,.,TRBJ1-4,many,CSARASLQVLNEKLFF,TGCAGTGCTAGAGCCTCTTTACAGGTCCTTAATGAAAAACTGTTTTTT
15,TRBV12-3/TRBV12-4,.,TRBJ2-3,many,CASSLSGLPTDTQYF,TGTGCCAGCAGTTTGTCAGGACTGCCAACAGATACGCAGTATTTT
15,TRBV9,TRBD1,TRBJ2-1,many,CASSATGGLTNEQFF,TGTGCCAGCAGCGCCACAGGGGGCTTAACCAATGAGCAGTTCTTC
19,TRBV4-1,TRBD2,TRBJ2-2,.,CASSRRTSGGAQWTGELFF,TGCGCCAGCAGCCGACGGACTAGCGGGGGGGCTCAGTGGACCGGGGAGCTGTTTTTT
13,TRBV5-1,.,TRBJ1-2,.,CASSIQGEGGYTF,TGCGCCAGCAGCATACAGGGAGAGGGTGGCTACACCTTC
16,TRBV7-2,TRBD1,TRBJ2-1,many,CASSFRGTGIYNEQFF,TGTGCCAGCAGCTTCCGCGGGACAGGGATCTACAATGAGCAGTTCTTC
15,TRBV7-2,TRBD1,TRBJ1-5,many,CASSLETGLGQPQHF,TGTGCCAGCAGCTTAGAGACAGGGCTAGGCCAGCCCCAGCATTTT
13,TRBV6-2/TRBV6-3,TRBD2,TRBJ2-7,many,CASRGGGSYEQYF,TGTGCCAGCAGGGGCGGGGGGTCCTACGAGCAGTACTTC
14,TRBV3-1,.,TRBJ2-3,few,CASSQGLSTDTQYF,TGTGCCAGCAGCCAAGGGCTAAGCACAGATACGCAGTATTTT
15,TRBV11-2,TRBD2,TRBJ2-7,.,CASSLTRLAAYEQYF,TGTGCCAGCAGCTTAACGAGACTAGCGGCCTACGAGCAGTACTTC
14,TRBV7-2,TRBD2,TRBJ2-1,many,CASGASGVNNEQFF,TGTGCCAGCGGGGCTAGCGGCGTCAACAATGAGCAGTTCTTC
16,TRBV7-9,TRBD1,TRBJ2-3,few,CASSFRDRGWADTQYF,TGTGCCAGCAGCTTCCGGGACAGGGGGTGGGCAGATACGCAGTATTTT
17,TRBV7-8,.,TRBJ1-4,once,CASSLAGIRGTNEKLFF,TGTGCCAGCAGCTTAGCAGGGATCAGGGGTACTAATGAAAAACTGTTTTTT
19,TRBV20-1,.,TRBJ1-4,many,CSAAITTALGFPTNEKLFF,TGCAGTGCTGCGATCACGACAGCTTTGGGCTTTCCAACTAATGAAAAACTGTTTTTT
15,TRBV28,TRBD1,TRBJ1-2,few,CASRQIPQGAGGYTF,TGTGCCAGCAGACAAATACCACAGGGGGCAGGTGGCTACACCTTC
15,TRBV7-8,TRBD2,TRBJ2-7,.,CASTRERLAGGEQYF,TGTGCCAGCACCCGAGAGAGACTAGCGGGGGGCGAGCAGTACTTC
15,TRBV20-1,TRBD1,TRBJ1-6,once,CSARPQGAASSPLHF,TGCAGTGCCCGCCCACAGGGGGCGGCTAGTTCACCCCTCCACTTT
14,TRBV27,TRBD2,TRBJ2-3,.,CASSLGTNGAAQYF,TGTGCCAGCAGTCTCGGGACTAACGGGGCGGCGCAGTATTTT